The 5 T cell receptor beta chains listed next were all sequenced from one sample in a study of T cells in Graves' hyperthyroidism and ophthalmopathy. Template material for amplifying TCR beta CDR3 regions consisted of RNA transcripts. When the TCR CDR3 underwent first-round RT-PCR, the HTBI primer set was used. TCRdb ran MiXCR on the multiplex PCR reads and lists one entry per CDR3 protein. The sample records fewer than 650,000 distinct CDR3 sequences, approximately 14% being singletons. The source material was blood. The receptor set was obtained from a woman under 30 with Graves' ophthalmopathy.

The J gene is TRBJ1-4, the V gene TRBV4-1; 8 bases line up with TRBD1. This CDR3 is 17 amino acids long. J lost 5 bases, V lost 0 bases, and 8 bases had no gene match. Germline-derived CDR1 and CDR2 are MGHRA and YSYEKL. The CDR3 DNA sequence: TGCGCCAGCAGCCAAGATCGGCGGACAGGGAGAAATGAAAAACTGTTTTTT. It yields the protein CASSQDRRTGRNEKLFF.

This sequence joins TRBV19 and TRBJ1-1; D remains ambiguous. The V end was cut by 7 bases, the J end by 8 bases, with 17 bases between. Per the germline V gene, CDR1 is LNHDA and CDR2 is SQIVND (reference sequence). The CDR3 extends over 13 amino acids. CDR3 DNA: TGTGCCAGTACCAAATATTCTCCATGGGAAGCTTTCTTT. Translating it yields CASTKYSPWEAFF.

This clonotype has a count of ten or more. The chain carries TRBV6-4 and TRBJ1-1, with unresolved D. Germline V gene sequence: CDR1 MRHNA, CDR2 SNTAGT. This CDR3 region has 15 residues. Deletions cut 1 base from V and 3 bases from J, with 12 bases between. The CDR3 here is CASSDFYRRDTEAFF. For the CDR3, the DNA is TGTGCCAGCAGTGACTTCTACAGAAGGGACACTGAAGCTTTCTTT.

This clonotype has only a few counts. The rearrangement links TRBV7-8 to TRBJ1-3; D is unclear. The CDR3 loop spans 14 amino acids. V was pared by 1 base and J by 5 bases, with 9 bases between. The germline V gene has CDR1 SGHVS and CDR2 FQNEAQ. This CDR3 is CASSLEGSRNTIYF. The CDR3 coding sequence is TGTGCCAGCAGCTTAGAAGGGTCTAGAAACACCATATATTTT.

This clonotype has ten or more counts. The gene calls are TRBV3-1 and TRBJ2-2; 13 bases match TRBD2. Unmatched junction bases numbered 8, after V lost 6 bases and J lost 7 bases. The CDR3 consists of 16 residues. The germline V gene has CDR1 LGHDT and CDR2 YNNKEL (reference sequence). The CDR3 nucleotides are TGTGCCAGCAGTTTAGGGACTAGCGGGATAAGCGGGGAGCTGTTTTTT. Its protein is CASSLGTSGISGELFF.